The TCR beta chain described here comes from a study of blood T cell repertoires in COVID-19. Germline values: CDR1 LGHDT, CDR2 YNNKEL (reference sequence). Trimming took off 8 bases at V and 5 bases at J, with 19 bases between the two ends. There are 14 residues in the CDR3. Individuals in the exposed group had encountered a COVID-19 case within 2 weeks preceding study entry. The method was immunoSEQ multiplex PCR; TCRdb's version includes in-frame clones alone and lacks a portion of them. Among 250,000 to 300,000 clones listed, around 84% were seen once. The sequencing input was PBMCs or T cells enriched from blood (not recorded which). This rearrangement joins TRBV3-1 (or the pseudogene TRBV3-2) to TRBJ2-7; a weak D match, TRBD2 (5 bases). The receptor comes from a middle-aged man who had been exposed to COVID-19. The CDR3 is CASPMGVVRNEQYF. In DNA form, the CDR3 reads TGTGCCAGCCCAATGGGAGTTGTAAGGAACGAGCAGTACTTC.